These T cell receptor beta chains were read from a single sample in a study of blood T cell repertoires in COVID-19. Data came from immunoSEQ multiplex PCR; TCRdb stores just in-frame clones and leaves some out. The table lists approximately 180,000 clones, approximately 85% of them singletons. The sample taken for sequencing was PBMCs or T cells enriched from blood (not recorded which). The receptors originated from a man aged 35-49 years who had recovered from COVID-19. The CDR3 runs from the conserved cysteine through the conserved F or W. The order of the fields is D gene, CDR3 length, clone size, J gene, V gene, CDR3 protein, CDR3 DNA. D genes are given only for firm matches. Clone size is shown for a subset of rows, as once, few, many or a class of expanded clone.

-,17,-,TRBJ2-6,TRBV11-2,CASSLGVWAVGANVLTF,TGTGCCAGCAGCTTAGGAGTGTGGGCAGTTGGGGCCAACGTCCTGACTTTC
-,19,-,TRBJ2-2,TRBV28,CASSSIGGRGRVYPGELFF,TGTGCCAGCAGTTCTATCGGGGGTAGGGGCAGGGTTTATCCCGGGGAGCTGTTTTTT
TRBD2,16,-,TRBJ2-1,TRBV27,CASSLSGAGGYNEQFF,TGTGCCAGCAGTTTATCGGGGGCGGGAGGGTACAATGAGCAGTTCTTC
-,13,-,TRBJ1-2,TRBV4-1,CASSHRPGYGYTF,TGCGCCAGCAGCCATCGACCGGGTTATGGCTACACCTTC
TRBD1,13,-,TRBJ1-4,TRBV29-1,CSAPTGVDEKLFF,TGCAGCGCCCCGACAGGGGTGGATGAAAAACTGTTTTTT
-,14,-,TRBJ1-2,TRBV9,CASSPTSGSGGYTF,TGTGCCAGCAGCCCTACTTCGGGGTCAGGTGGCTACACCTTC
-,12,-,TRBJ1-6,TRBV9,CASSSREAPLHF,TGTGCCAGCAGCTCCCGGGAAGCACCCCTCCACTTT
-,12,-,TRBJ1-1,TRBV5-1,CASSLGSTEAFF,TGCGCCAGCAGCTTGGGGAGCACTGAAGCTTTCTTT
-,18,-,TRBJ1-1,TRBV13,CASSLDSWGVGSETEAFF,TGTGCCAGCAGCTTAGATTCTTGGGGGGTGGGGTCGGAAACTGAAGCTTTCTTT
-,17,-,TRBJ2-1,TRBV7-8,CASSIAPPGSSYNEQFF,TGTGCCAGCAGCATAGCCCCTCCCGGGAGCTCCTACAATGAGCAGTTCTTC
-,14,-,TRBJ2-1,TRBV7-9,CASRADYTNNEQFF,TGTGCCAGCAGGGCAGACTATACGAACAATGAGCAGTTCTTC
-,13,-,TRBJ2-7,TRBV30,CAWSASGAYEQYF,TGTGCCTGGAGTGCGTCAGGGGCATACGAGCAGTACTTC
TRBD1,14,-,TRBJ1-1,TRBV6-5,CASSLGQGNTEAFF,TGTGCCAGCAGTCTGGGACAGGGGAACACTGAAGCTTTCTTT
-,12,-,TRBJ2-7,TRBV6-6,CASKNGPYEQYF,TGTGCCAGCAAAAATGGGCCCTACGAGCAGTACTTC
TRBD2,14,-,TRBJ2-4,TRBV4-1,CASSQLAGGYIQYF,TGCGCCAGCTCACAATTAGCGGGAGGGTACATTCAGTACTTC
TRBD1,13,once,TRBJ2-7,TRBV6-5,CASRGQGGHEQYF,TGTGCCAGTAGGGGACAGGGGGGCCACGAGCAGTACTTC
-,16,once,TRBJ1-4,TRBV5-1,CASSLAGRGGNEKLFF,TGCGCCAGCAGCTTGGCCGGGCGGGGAGGGAATGAAAAACTGTTTTTT
TRBD1,13,-,TRBJ1-5,TRBV12-3/TRBV12-4,CASRTGEGQPQHF,TGTGCCAGCAGGACAGGGGAGGGACAGCCCCAGCATTTT
-,13,-,TRBJ1-5,TRBV28,CASSLERNQPQHF,TGTGCCAGCAGTTTGGAGCGTAATCAGCCCCAGCATTTT
-,13,once,TRBJ2-7,TRBV7-2,CASSLPPVYEQYF,TGTGCCAGCAGCCTTCCCCCCGTGTACGAGCAGTACTTC
TRBD1,16,-,TRBJ2-1,TRBV5-5,CASSSLQGASYNEQFF,TGTGCCAGCAGCTCCCTACAGGGGGCTTCTTACAATGAGCAGTTCTTC
-,14,-,TRBJ1-1,TRBV5-8,CASSRSGLSSEAFF,TGTGCCAGCAGCCGGTCAGGACTGTCCTCTGAAGCTTTCTTT
-,9,-,TRBJ2-7,TRBV20-1,CSAGHEQYF,TGCAGTGCTGGCCACGAGCAGTACTTC
-,16,-,TRBJ1-2,TRBV27,CASSSITNRDTGGYTF,TGTGCCAGCAGTTCAATAACTAACCGGGACACCGGTGGCTACACCTTC